The T cell receptor beta chain described here comes from a study of blood T cells in healthy people across ages. The study, taken as a whole, reports: Estimated diversity, derived from one million T cells, was regarded as an underestimate.

Donors ranged from about 6 to 90 years old and were healthy Caucasians in Russia. Around 9.4 milliliters was the volume of peripheral blood drawn from each donor. The trim removed 5 bases at V and 6 bases at J, leaving 9 bases unmatched. Germline V CDR1 and CDR2: LNHDA, SQIVND (reference sequence). CDR3 size: 15 residues. This clonotype was detected a few times. The antigen is undetermined. Primed by a sample-barcoded 5' primer and a J-beta primer mix, a second PCR proceeded for roughly 6 to 12 cycles. Each cDNA was tagged by a template-switch adaptor containing 12 random nucleotides. One entry per CDR3 protein, called by TCRdb with MiXCR from the 5' RACE reads. Of roughly 640,000 distinct CDR3 sequences listed, about 30% were seen once; the top ten hold about 15%.

The sequenced sample consisted of blood. This receptor was identified in a woman of 80 years or more in good health. The rearrangement links TRBV19 to TRBJ2-3; 9 positions agree with TRBD2. In DNA, the CDR3 is TGTGCCAGTAGTCTAAGAGCGGGGGGCCCCGATACGCAGTATTTT. Translation gives CASSLRAGGPDTQYF.